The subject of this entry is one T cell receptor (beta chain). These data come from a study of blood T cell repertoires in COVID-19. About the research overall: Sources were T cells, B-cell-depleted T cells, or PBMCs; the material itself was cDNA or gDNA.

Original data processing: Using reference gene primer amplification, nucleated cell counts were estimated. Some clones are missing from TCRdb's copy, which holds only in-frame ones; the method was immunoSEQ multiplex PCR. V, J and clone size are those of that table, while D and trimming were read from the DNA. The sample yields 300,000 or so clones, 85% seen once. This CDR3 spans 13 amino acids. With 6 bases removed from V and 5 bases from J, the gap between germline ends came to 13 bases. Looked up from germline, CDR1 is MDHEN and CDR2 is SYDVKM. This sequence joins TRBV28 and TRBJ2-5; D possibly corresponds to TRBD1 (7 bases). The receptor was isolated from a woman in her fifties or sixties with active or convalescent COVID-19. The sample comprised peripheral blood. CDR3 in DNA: TGTGCCAGCAGCAATCAGGGGGGCGAGACCCAGTACTTC. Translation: CASSNQGGETQYF.